What follows is one T cell receptor (beta chain) and its context. The antigen is undetermined. This entry is derived from a study of identical twins. Whole-study results and caveats: Whereas memory repertoires showed no such difference, abundant cord blood beta clonotypes carried fewer insertions.

MiXCR, applied by TCRdb to the 5' RACE reads, yields one record per CDR3 protein. The data contain fewer than 800,000 distinct CDR3 sequences, 7% to 7.5% of them singletons. V was trimmed by 4 bases and J by 2 bases, leaving 15 bases between them. CDR1 and CDR2 (germline): SGHRS, YFSETQ. The CDR3 is made up of 15 amino acids. A further study also used this sample, focusing on yellow fever vaccine responses in identical twins.

The V call is TRBV5-1, the J call TRBJ2-5; the D gene is possibly TRBD1 (6 bases). Sequencing was performed on PBMCs. This TCR derives from a woman aged 18-29 years in good health. This CDR3 is CASSGRTDLQETQYF. CDR3 sequence (DNA): TGCGCCAGCAGCGGACGGACAGATCTTCAAGAGACCCAGTACTTC.